This TCR beta chain is drawn from a study of shared clonotypes between healthy human individuals. This CDR3 comprises 14 residues. Germline-derived CDR1 and CDR2 are GTSNPN and SVGIG (reference sequence). V lost 0 bases, J lost 0 bases, and 8 bases lay in between. Data came from immunoSEQ multiplex PCR; TCRdb stores just in-frame clones and leaves some out. The table has about 380,000 clones, around 96% seen once; the top ten hold more than 0.3%. V and J are TRBV30 and TRBJ1-1; D unclear. Sequencing was carried out using memory CD8+ T cells sorted from blood. Subset defined: CD45RO+ cells pooled with CCR7-negative TemRA cells. The TCR sequence derives from a man in his thirties or forties in good health. The CDR3 DNA sequence: TGTGCCTGGAGTGTAAGGTTGATGAACACTGAAGCTTTCTTT. Its protein is CAWSVRLMNTEAFF.